This section outlines one TCR beta chain sequence together with its context. Assay used: immunoSEQ multiplex PCR; TCRdb lists only in-frame clones, some missing. Here the sample spans fewer than 300,000 clones, around 84% being singletons. The sample belongs to a study of blood T cell repertoires in COVID-19. V lost 0 bases, J lost 2 bases, and 13 bases lay in between. Germline lookup yields CDR1 SNHLY and CDR2 FYNNEI. The CDR3 has 16 residues. Sequencing used PBMCs or T cells enriched from blood (not recorded which). The TCR was taken from a middle-aged man who had been exposed to COVID-19. The rearrangement joins TRBV2 to TRBJ2-5; weak D call: TRBD1 (6 bases). The CDR3 DNA sequence: TGTGCCAGCAGTGAAGCGCTTGGACAGTATCAAGAGACCCAGTACTTC. Its protein is CASSEALGQYQETQYF.